This T cell receptor beta chain appears in the sequencing data of a study of cytomegalovirus exposure and HLA in healthy donors. Looking at the study overall: Among the roughly 400 genotyped donors, just over 80% were placed in the Caucasian-associated ancestry cluster.

V lost 0 bases and J lost 4; bases outside the gene matches: 3. CDR3 length: 15 amino acids. Germline values: CDR1 ENHRY, CDR2 SYGVKD. Study-level results: Segments of the TCR beta V type were, in most cases, productive about 87% or about 30% of the time in an earlier analysis. An ancestry cluster, one associated with Asian ancestry, reportedly showed fewer N-insertions than the roughly 670-donor mean in a later analysis.

A note on this clone: Antigen: not known.

The PCR made use of 60 Vbeta and 13 Jbeta primers. Assay used: immunoSEQ multiplex PCR; TCRdb lists only in-frame clones, some missing. The sample has about 150,000 clones, roughly 82% seen once. The chain recombines TRBV10-3 with TRBJ2-3, with 8 positions matching TRBD1. Material: PBMCs. This TCR derives from a man in his forties or fifties in good health and CMV-seropositive. This chain's CDR3 is CAISESGQGADTQYF. CDR3 DNA: TGTGCCATCAGTGAGTCCGGACAGGGAGCAGATACGCAGTATTTT.